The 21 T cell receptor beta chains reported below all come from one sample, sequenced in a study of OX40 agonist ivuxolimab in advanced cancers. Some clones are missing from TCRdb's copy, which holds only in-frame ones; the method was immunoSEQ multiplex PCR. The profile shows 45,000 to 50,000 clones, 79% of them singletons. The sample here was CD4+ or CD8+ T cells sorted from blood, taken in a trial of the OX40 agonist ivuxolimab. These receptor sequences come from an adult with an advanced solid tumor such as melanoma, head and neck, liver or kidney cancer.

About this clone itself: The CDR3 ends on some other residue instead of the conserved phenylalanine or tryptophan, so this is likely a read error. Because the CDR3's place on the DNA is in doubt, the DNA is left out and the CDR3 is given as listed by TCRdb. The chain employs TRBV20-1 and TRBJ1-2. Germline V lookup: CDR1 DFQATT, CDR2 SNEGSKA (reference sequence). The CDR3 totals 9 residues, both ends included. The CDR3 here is CSAAGGGFL.

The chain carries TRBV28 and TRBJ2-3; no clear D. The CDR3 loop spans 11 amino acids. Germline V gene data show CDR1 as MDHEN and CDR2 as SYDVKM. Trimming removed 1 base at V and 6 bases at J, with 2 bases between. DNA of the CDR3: TGTGCCAGCAGTTTATTTGATACGCAGTATTTT. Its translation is CASSLFDTQYF. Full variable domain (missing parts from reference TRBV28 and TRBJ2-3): DVKVTQSSRYLVKRTGEKVFLECVQDMDHENMFWYRQDPGLGLRLIYFSYDVKMKEKGDIPEGYSVSREKKERFSLILESASTNQTSMYLCASSLFDTQYFGPGTRLTVL.

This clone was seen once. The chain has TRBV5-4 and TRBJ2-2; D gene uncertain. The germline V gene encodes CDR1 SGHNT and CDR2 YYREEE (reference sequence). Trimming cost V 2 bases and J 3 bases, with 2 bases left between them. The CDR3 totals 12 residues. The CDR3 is CASSFDTGELFF. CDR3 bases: TGTGCCAGCAGCTTTGACACCGGGGAGCTGTTTTTT.

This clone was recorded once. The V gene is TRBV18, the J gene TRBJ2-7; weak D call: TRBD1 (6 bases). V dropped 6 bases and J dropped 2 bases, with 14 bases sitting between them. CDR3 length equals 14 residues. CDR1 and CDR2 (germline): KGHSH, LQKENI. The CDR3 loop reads CASSATGGTYEQYF. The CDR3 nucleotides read TGTGCCAGCTCGGCGACAGGTGGCACCTACGAGCAGTACTTC.

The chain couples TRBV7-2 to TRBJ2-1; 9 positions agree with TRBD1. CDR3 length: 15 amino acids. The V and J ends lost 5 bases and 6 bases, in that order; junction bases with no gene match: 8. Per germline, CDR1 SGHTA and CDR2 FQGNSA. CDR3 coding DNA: TGTGCCAGCAGCGCTTCCGGGACAGGGTCCAATGAGCAGTTCTTC. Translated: CASSASGTGSNEQFF.

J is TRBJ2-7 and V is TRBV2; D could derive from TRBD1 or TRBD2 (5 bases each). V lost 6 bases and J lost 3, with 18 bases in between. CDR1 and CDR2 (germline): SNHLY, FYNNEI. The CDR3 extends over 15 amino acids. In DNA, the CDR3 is TGTGCCAGCAGCGCCCGGGGCGTTTTCAGCTACGAGCAGTACTTC. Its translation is CASSARGVFSYEQYF.

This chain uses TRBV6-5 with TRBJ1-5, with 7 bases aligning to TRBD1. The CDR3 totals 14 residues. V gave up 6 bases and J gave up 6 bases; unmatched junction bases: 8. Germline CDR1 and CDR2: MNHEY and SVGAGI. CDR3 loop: CASSLGQAIQPQHF. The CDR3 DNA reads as TGTGCCAGCAGCCTCGGACAGGCGATTCAGCCCCAGCATTTT.

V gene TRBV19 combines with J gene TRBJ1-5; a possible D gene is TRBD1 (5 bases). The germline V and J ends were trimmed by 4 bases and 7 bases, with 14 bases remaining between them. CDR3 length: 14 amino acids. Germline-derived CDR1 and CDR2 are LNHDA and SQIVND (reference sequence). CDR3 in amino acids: CASSSPQGDQPQHF. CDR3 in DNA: TGTGCCAGTAGTAGCCCGCAGGGAGACCAGCCCCAGCATTTT.

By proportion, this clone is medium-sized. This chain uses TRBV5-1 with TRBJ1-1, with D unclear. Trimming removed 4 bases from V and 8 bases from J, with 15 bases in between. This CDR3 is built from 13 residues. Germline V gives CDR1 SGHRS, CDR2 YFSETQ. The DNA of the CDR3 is TGCGCCAGCAGCGACCCTGGGTTGGGGGAAGCTTTCTTT. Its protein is CASSDPGLGEAFF.

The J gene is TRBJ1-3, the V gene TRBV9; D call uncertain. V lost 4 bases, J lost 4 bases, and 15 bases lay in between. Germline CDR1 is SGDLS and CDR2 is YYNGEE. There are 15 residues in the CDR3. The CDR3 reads CASSPRGGRGNTIYF. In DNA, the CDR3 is TGTGCCAGCAGCCCCCGGGGAGGCAGGGGAAACACCATATATTTT.

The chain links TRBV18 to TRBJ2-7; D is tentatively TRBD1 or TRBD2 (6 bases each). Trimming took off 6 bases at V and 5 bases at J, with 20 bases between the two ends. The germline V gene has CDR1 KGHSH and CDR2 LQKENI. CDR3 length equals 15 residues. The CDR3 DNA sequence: TGTGCCAGCTCCCCATCCGGGGGCGCGAGGGACGAGCAGTACTTC. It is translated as CASSPSGGARDEQYF.

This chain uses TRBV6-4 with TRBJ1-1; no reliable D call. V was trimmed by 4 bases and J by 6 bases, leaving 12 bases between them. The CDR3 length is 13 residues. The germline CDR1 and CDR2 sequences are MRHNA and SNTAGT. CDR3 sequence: CASSASSRSEAFF. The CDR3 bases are TGTGCCAGCAGTGCCTCTTCAAGGTCTGAAGCTTTCTTT.

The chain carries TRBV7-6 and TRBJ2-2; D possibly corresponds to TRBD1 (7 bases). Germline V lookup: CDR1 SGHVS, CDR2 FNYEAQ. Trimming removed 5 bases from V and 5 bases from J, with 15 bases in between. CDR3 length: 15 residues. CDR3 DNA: TGTGCCAGCAGCCCAGGGGGGCTAGGAACCGGGGAGCTGTTTTTT. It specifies CASSPGGLGTGELFF.

The CDR3: CASSLGRGANTGELFF. The DNA of the CDR3 is TGCGCCAGCAGCTTGGGGCGGGGGGCGAACACCGGGGAGCTGTTTTTT. The chain recombines TRBV5-1 with TRBJ2-2; 8 positions agree with TRBD2. The V gene's germline CDR1 is SGHRS and CDR2 YFSETQ. The CDR3 runs 16 residues. The V segment lost 0 bases and the J segment 0 bases; nucleotides outside the gene matches: 1. The full variable domain, its missing parts supplied by reference TRBV5-1 and TRBJ2-2, is KAGVTQTPRYLIKTRGQQVTLSCSPISGHRSVSWYQQTPGQGLQFLFEYFSETQRNKGNFPGRFSGRQFSNSRSEMNVSTLELGDSALYLCASSLGRGANTGELFFGEGSRLTVL.

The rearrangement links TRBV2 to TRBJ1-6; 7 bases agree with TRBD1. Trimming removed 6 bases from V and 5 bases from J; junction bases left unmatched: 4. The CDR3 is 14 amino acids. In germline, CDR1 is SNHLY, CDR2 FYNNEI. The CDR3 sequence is CASSVQGNNSPLHF. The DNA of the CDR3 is TGTGCCAGCAGCGTACAGGGGAATAATTCACCCCTCCACTTT.

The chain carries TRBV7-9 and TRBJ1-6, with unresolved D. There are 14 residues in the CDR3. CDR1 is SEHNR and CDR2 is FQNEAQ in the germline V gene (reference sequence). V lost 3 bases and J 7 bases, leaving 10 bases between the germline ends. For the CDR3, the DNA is TGTGCCAGCAGCTTTAATGGGCGGAATTCACCCCTCCACTTT. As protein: CASSFNGRNSPLHF.

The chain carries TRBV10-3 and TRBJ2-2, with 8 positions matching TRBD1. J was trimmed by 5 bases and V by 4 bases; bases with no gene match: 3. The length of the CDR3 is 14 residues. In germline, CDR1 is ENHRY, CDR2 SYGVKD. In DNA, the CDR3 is TGTGCCATCAGTGGGACAGGGAAAACCGGGGAGCTGTTTTTT. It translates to CAISGTGKTGELFF.

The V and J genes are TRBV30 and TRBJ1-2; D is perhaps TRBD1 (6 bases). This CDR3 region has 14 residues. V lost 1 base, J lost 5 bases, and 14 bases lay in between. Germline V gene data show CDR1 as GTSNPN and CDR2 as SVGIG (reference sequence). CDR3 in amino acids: CAWSEEDREYGYTF. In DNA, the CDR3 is TGTGCCTGGAGTGAGGAGGACAGAGAGTATGGCTACACCTTC. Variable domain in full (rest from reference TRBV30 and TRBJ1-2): SQTIHQWPATLVQPVGSPLSLECTVEGTSNPNLYWYRQAAGRGLQLLFYSVGIGQISSEVPQNLSASRPQDRQFILSSKKLLLSDSGFYLCAWSEEDREYGYTFGSGTRLTVV.

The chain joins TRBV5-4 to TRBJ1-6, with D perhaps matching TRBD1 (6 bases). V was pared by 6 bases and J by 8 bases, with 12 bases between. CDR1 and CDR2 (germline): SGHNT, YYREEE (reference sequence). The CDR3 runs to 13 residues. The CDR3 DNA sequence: TGTGCCAGCAACATTAGGGGGGATTCACCCCTCCACTTT. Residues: CASNIRGDSPLHF.

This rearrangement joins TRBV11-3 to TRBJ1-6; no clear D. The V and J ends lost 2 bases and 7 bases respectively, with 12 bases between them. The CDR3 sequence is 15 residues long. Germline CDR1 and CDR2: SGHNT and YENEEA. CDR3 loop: CASSLKAGPNSPLHF. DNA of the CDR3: TGTGCCAGCAGCTTAAAGGCAGGCCCGAATTCACCCCTCCACTTT.

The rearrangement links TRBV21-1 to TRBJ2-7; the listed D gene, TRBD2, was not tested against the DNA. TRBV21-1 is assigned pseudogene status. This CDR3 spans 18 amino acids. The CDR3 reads CASSKYRVGTSVSYEQYF. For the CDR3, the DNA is TGTGCCAGCAGCAAGTACCGTGTCGGGACTAGCGTCTCCTACGAGCAGTACTTC.